Sequencing of this T cell receptor (beta chain) was carried out in a study of blood T cells in healthy people across ages. As for the study in general: In model experiments, template switching was able to capture about one barcoded beta molecule for every two T cells that were present. Study-wide results and caveats: Because donor CMV status was unknown, expanded clonotype changes were possibly confounded. In long-lived donors, naive CD4+ cell counts and diversity exceeded those of aged donors.

Turning to this clonotype: Its antigen remains unidentified.

Germline-derived CDR1 and CDR2 are SQVTM and ANQGSEA. The CDR3 contains 10 residues. Trimming took 6 bases from V and 2 from J, leaving 3 bases between them. The study isolated at least 6.5 million PBMCs from each sample. PCR was performed a second time for about 7 to 11 cycles using a sample-barcoded 5' primer and a J-beta primer mix. TCRdb reanalysed the 5' RACE reads using MiXCR and keeps one entry per CDR3 protein. The sample lists about 640,000 distinct CDR3 sequences, roughly 50% occurring once. The specimen sequenced was blood. This sequence originates from a man aged 60 to 75 in good health. The gene calls are TRBV29-1 and TRBJ2-3; D not certain. CDR3 protein: CSVLTDTQYF. CDR3 sequence (DNA): TGCAGCGTCCTCACAGATACGCAGTATTTT.